This T cell receptor (beta chain) is from a study of vaccination and CD4 T cells after COVID-19. Stated treatment: approximately nine-day PBMC culture with coronavirus spike peptide pools or control peptides (ViraFEST assay). ViraFEST stimulated the growth of antigen-specific T cells using peptide pools and subsequently profiled their TCRs by sequencing. The CDR3 covers 13 residues. Germline values: CDR1 LNHDA, CDR2 SQIVND (reference sequence). J gave up 11 bases and V 7 bases, and 12 bases lay outside the gene matches. Once obtained from cultured CD4+ T cells, the DNA was sequenced using the Oncomine TCR Beta short-read assay. TCRdb used MiXCR to reprocess the PCR reads, holding one entry per CDR3 protein. The table records roughly 14,000 distinct CDR3 sequences, about 45% of them present only once. Remarks on this clonotype: Its target is unknown.

The sequence derives from a human donor who had recovered from COVID-19. Material for sequencing was CD4+ T cells from blood, cultured in vitro. This chain links TRBV19 with TRBJ1-1; 8 bases match TRBD1. The CDR3: CASTPGQGWYAFF. CDR3 coding DNA: TGTGCCAGTACTCCAGGACAGGGATGGTATGCTTTCTTT. The full variable domain, its missing parts supplied by reference TRBV19 and TRBJ1-1, is DGGITQSPKYLFRKEGQNVTLSCEQNLNHDAMYWYRQDPGQGLRLIYYSQIVNDFQKGDIAEGYSVSREKKESFPLTVTSAQKNPTAFYLCASTPGQGWYAFFGQGTRLTVV.